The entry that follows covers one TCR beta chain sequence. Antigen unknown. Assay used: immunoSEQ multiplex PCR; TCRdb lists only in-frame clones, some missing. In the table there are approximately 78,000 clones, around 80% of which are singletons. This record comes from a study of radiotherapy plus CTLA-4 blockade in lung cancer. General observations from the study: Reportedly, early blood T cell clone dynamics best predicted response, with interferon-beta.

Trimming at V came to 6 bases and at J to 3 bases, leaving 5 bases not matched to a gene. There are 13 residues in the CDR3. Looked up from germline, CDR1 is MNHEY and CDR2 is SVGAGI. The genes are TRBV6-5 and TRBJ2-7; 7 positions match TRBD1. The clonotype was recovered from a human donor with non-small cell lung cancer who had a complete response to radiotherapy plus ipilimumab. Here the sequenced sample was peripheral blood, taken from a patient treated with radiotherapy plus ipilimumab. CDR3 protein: CASSGQDLYEQYF. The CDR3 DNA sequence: TGTGCCAGCAGCGGACAGGACCTCTACGAGCAGTACTTC.